This is a list of T cell receptor beta chains from one sample in a study of shared clonotypes between healthy human individuals. The table came from immunoSEQ multiplex PCR; TCRdb's copy has only in-frame clones and leaves some out. This repertoire shows over a million clones, over 95% found once; its top ten account for roughly 1.2%. Sequencing input: naive CD4+ T cells sorted from blood. Receptors were obtained from a man aged 25-45 years in good health. Both conserved end residues are part of each CDR3. Each record gives: CDR3 DNA, CDR3 protein, D gene, CDR3 length, clone size, J gene, V gene. The D gene is left open where the match is weak. Clone size is shown for a subset of rows, as once, few, many or a class of expanded clone.

CDR3 DNA: TGTGCCAGTAGTATCCCGGCATACACGAATGAGCAGTTCTTC; CDR3 protein: CASSIPAYTNEQFF; D gene: NA; CDR3 length: 14; clone size: NA; J gene: TRBJ2-1; V gene: TRBV19
CDR3 DNA: TGTGCCAGTAGTATCAACAGCGGGAGGGGGTCCTACAATGAGCAGTTCTTC; CDR3 protein: CASSINSGRGSYNEQFF; D gene: TRBD2; CDR3 length: 17; clone size: NA; J gene: TRBJ2-1; V gene: TRBV19
CDR3 DNA: TGTGCCAGCAGTGCTACAGGGGATCAGCCCCAGCATTTT; CDR3 protein: CASSATGDQPQHF; D gene: TRBD1; CDR3 length: 13; clone size: NA; J gene: TRBJ1-5; V gene: TRBV27
CDR3 DNA: TGTGCCAGCAGCCGCCGGGACAGGTACACAGATACGCAGTATTTT; CDR3 protein: CASSRRDRYTDTQYF; D gene: TRBD1; CDR3 length: 15; clone size: NA; J gene: TRBJ2-3; V gene: TRBV7-9
CDR3 DNA: TGTGCCAGCAGCGTAGGCCGGACTAGCGGGAGTTTTAGCACAGATACGCAGTATTTT; CDR3 protein: CASSVGRTSGSFSTDTQYF; D gene: TRBD2; CDR3 length: 19; clone size: NA; J gene: TRBJ2-3; V gene: TRBV9
CDR3 DNA: TGCGCCAGCAGCTTCGAAGGCAATGAAAAACTGTTTTTT; CDR3 protein: CASSFEGNEKLFF; D gene: NA; CDR3 length: 13; clone size: NA; J gene: TRBJ1-4; V gene: TRBV5-1
CDR3 DNA: TGTGCCTGCCAGTCTAGCGGACGCACAGATACGCAGTATTTT; CDR3 protein: CACQSSGRTDTQYF; D gene: TRBD2; CDR3 length: 14; clone size: NA; J gene: TRBJ2-3; V gene: TRBV30
CDR3 DNA: TGTGCCAGCAGTTTTTCGGGAGTGGCTGGGGCCAACGTCCTGACTTTC; CDR3 protein: CASSFSGVAGANVLTF; D gene: NA; CDR3 length: 16; clone size: NA; J gene: TRBJ2-6; V gene: TRBV27
CDR3 DNA: TGTGCCAGCAGCCAACTACAGAGTAACTCTGGAAACACCATATATTTT; CDR3 protein: CASSQLQSNSGNTIYF; D gene: NA; CDR3 length: 16; clone size: NA; J gene: TRBJ1-3; V gene: TRBV14
CDR3 DNA: TGCAGCGTGAACCCGGGGGCACAGCAGTACTTC; CDR3 protein: CSVNPGAQQYF; D gene: NA; CDR3 length: 11; clone size: once; J gene: TRBJ2-7; V gene: TRBV29-1
CDR3 DNA: TGTGCCTGGATCGATGAGGGCAGGACCTCTGGAAACACCATATATTTT; CDR3 protein: CAWIDEGRTSGNTIYF; D gene: NA; CDR3 length: 16; clone size: NA; J gene: TRBJ1-3; V gene: TRBV30